Below, one T cell receptor beta chain is given with its context. These data come from a study of blood T cell repertoires in COVID-19. Study background: Material from acute and convalescent COVID-19 was sourced from the United States, Italy and Spain. PBMCs, B-cell-depleted T cells, or T cells were the source of the cDNA or gDNA that made up the material.

In the authors' methods: Estimation of nucleated cell counts was performed using reference gene primer amplification. TCRdb's copy holds only in-frame clones and misses some; the assay was immunoSEQ multiplex PCR. V, J and clone size derive from that table, while D and trimming were established from the DNA sequence. The profile covers fewer than 200,000 clones, with 80% to 90% appearing a single time and around 8.6% taken by the ten largest. The specimen sequenced was peripheral blood. The sequence was obtained from a man aged 45 to 65 with active or convalescent COVID-19.

The DNA for the CDR3 is TGTGCCAGCAGCGTAGGTGGACTAGGGTACCAAGAGACCCAGTACTTC. This translates into CASSVGGLGYQETQYF. The V and J genes are TRBV9 and TRBJ2-5, with 7 bases lining up with TRBD2. The CDR3 is made up of 16 amino acids. CDR1 SGDLS and CDR2 YYNGEE come from the germline V gene. Unmatched junction bases numbered 5, after V lost 0 bases and J lost 0 bases.